This T cell receptor (beta chain) was found in a study of post-analysis software for immune sequencing data. Concerning this clonotype: Its antigen is unidentified. One end of the junction is discordant with germline, which a read error may explain.

Carried by the TCR beta cDNA libraries were unique molecular identifiers. Each CDR3 protein gets one entry after TCRdb re-called the PCR reads with MiXCR. This sample has some 500,000 distinct CDR3 sequences, with roughly 45% found just once. Study-wide results and caveats: TRBV5-6, TRBV5-1 and TRBV20-1 were among roughly five TRBV segments more frequent in patients than controls.

The germline V gene has CDR1 SGHTA and CDR2 FQGNSA. This CDR3 contains 13 residues. This clonotype was sampled from a girl aged 5-17 years with multiple sclerosis. This rearrangement joins TRBV7-2 to TRBJ2-4, with 7 bases lining up with TRBD1. Judging by the DNA end, TRBJ2-7 fits better; the J call may be wrong. Sequencing was performed on blood. CDR3 nucleotides: TGTGCCAGCGGCTTAGGACAGGAATCCGAGCAGTACTTC. This encodes CASGLGQESEQYF.